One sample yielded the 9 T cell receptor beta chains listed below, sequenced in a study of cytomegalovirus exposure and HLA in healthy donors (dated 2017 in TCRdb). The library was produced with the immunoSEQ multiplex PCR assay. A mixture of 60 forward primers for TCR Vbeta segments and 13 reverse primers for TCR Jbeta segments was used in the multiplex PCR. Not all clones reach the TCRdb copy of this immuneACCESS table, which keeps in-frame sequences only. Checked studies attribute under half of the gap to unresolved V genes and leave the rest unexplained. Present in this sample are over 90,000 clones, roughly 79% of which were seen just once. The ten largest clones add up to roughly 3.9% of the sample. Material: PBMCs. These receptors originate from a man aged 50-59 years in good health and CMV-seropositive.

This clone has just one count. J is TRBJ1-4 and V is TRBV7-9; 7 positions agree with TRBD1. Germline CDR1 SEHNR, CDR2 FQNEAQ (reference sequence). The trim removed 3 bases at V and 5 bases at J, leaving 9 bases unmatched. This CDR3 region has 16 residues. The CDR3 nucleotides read TGTGCCAGCAGCTTCCGCACAGGGGTTAAGAATGAAAAACTGTTTTTT. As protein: CASSFRTGVKNEKLFF.

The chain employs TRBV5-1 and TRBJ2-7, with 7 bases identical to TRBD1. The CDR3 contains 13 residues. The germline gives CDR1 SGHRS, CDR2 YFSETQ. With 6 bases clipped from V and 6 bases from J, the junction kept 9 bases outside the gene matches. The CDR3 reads CASNRDSPTEQYF. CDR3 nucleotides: TGCGCCAGCAACCGGGACAGCCCCACCGAGCAGTACTTC.

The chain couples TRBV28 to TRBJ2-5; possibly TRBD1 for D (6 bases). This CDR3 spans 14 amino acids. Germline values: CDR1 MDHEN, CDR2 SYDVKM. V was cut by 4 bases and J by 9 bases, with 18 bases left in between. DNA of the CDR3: TGTGCCAGCAGTTCACAGGACAGCGCTTGGGCCCAGTACTTC. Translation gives CASSSQDSAWAQYF.

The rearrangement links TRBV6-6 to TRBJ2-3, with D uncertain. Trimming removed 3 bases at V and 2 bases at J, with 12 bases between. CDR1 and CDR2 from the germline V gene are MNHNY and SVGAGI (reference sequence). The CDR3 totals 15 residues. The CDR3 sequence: CASSYLMSNTDTQYF. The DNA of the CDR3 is TGTGCCAGCAGTTATCTCATGTCTAACACAGATACGCAGTATTTT.

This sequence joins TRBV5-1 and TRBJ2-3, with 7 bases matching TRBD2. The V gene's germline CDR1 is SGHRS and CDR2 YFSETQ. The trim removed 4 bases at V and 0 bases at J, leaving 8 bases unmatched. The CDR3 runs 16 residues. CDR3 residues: CASSRRGLPSTDTQYF. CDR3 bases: TGCGCCAGCAGCAGAAGGGGACTACCGAGCACAGATACGCAGTATTTT.

CDR3 in DNA: TGTGCCAGCAGCTTAGGGACAGGGCTAGCGGAAGGTCAAAGTGAGCAGTTCTTC. Its protein product is CASSLGTGLAEGQSEQFF. The V call is TRBV7-9, the J call TRBJ2-1; possible D gene TRBD1, 8 bases. The CDR3 extends over 18 amino acids. Germline V lookup: CDR1 SEHNR, CDR2 FQNEAQ (reference sequence). V lost 1 base to trimming and J lost 9 bases, with 25 bases between them.

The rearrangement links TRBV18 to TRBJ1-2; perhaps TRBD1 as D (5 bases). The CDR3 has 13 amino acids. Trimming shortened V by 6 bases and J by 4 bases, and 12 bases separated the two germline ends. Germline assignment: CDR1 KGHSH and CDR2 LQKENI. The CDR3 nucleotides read TGTGCCAGCTCCGTCCAGGGAGGCTATGGCTACACCTTC. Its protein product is CASSVQGGYGYTF.

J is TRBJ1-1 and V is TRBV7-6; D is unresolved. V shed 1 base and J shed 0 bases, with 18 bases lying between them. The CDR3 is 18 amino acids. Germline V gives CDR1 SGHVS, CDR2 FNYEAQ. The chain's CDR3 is CASSLVGTDSSMNTEAFF. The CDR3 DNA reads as TGTGCCAGCAGCTTAGTCGGCACAGATAGTTCGATGAACACTGAAGCTTTCTTT.

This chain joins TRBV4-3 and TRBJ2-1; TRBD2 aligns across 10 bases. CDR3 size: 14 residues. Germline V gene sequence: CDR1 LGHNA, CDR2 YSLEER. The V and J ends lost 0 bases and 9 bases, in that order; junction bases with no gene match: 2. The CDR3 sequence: CASSQEAGGSEQFF. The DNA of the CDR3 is TGCGCCAGCAGCCAAGAAGCGGGAGGGTCTGAGCAGTTCTTC.